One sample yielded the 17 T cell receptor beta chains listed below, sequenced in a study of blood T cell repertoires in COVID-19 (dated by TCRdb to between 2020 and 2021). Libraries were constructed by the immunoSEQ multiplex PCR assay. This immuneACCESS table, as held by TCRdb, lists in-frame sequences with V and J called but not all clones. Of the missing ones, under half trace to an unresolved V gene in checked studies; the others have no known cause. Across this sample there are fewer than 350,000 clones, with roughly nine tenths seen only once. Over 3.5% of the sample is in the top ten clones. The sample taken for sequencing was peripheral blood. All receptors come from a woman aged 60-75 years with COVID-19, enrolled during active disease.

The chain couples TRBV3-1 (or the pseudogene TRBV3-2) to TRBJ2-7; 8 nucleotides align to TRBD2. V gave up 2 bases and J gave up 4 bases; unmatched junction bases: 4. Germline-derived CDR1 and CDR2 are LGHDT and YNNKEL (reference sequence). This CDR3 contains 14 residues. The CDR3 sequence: CASSQFGGVYEQYF. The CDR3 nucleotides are TGTGCCAGCAGCCAATTCGGGGGGGTTTACGAGCAGTACTTC.

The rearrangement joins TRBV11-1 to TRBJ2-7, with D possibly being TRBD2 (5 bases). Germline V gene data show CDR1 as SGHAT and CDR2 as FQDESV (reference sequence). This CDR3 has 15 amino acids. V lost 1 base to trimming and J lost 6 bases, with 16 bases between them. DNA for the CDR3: TGTGCCAGCAGCTTAGGGGGTCGGGGTGCGCGCGAGCAGTACTTC. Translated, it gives CASSLGGRGAREQYF.

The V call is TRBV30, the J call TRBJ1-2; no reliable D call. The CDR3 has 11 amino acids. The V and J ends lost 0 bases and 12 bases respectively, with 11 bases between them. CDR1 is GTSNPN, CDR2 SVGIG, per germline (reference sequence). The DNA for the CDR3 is TGTGCCTGGAGTGTACAGAGGGTCCACACCTTC. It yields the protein CAWSVQRVHTF.

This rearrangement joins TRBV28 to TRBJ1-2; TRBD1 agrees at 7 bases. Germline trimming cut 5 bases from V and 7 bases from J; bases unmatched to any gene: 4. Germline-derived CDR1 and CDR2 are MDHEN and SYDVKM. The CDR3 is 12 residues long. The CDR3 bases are TGTGCCAGCAGTCGGGACAGTGGTGGCTACACCTTC. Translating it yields CASSRDSGGYTF.

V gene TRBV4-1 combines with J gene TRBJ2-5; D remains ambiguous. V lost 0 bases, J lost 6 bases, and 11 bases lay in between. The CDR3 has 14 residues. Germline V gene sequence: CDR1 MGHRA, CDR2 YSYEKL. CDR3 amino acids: CASSQDRGTQTQYF. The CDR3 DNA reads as TGCGCCAGCAGCCAAGATAGAGGTACGCAGACCCAGTACTTC.

Here the CDR3 DNA reads TGCGCCAGCAGCACCCAACGGGGGACAGGGGGCACGAACACTGAAGCTTTCTTT. It codes for CASSTQRGTGGTNTEAFF. The chain joins TRBV5-1 to TRBJ1-1; 12 nucleotides line up with TRBD1. J gave up 1 base and V 4 bases, and 11 bases lay outside the gene matches. This CDR3 is 18 amino acids long. Germline CDR1 is SGHRS and CDR2 is YFSETQ.

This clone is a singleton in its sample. Written as DNA, the CDR3 is TGTGCCAGCAGCGGGGGACTCTCTTTCTCCTACAATGAGCAGTTCTTC. Its protein is CASSGGLSFSYNEQFF. The chain recombines TRBV5-5 with TRBJ2-1; D perhaps matches TRBD2 (6 bases). This CDR3 has 16 amino acids. Germline V gives CDR1 SGHKS, CDR2 YYEKEE (reference sequence). The germline V and J ends were trimmed by 4 bases and 0 bases, with 14 bases remaining between them.

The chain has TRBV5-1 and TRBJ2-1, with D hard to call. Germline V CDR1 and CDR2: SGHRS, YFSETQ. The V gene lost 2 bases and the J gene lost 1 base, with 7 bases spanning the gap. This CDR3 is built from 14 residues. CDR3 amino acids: CASSFTGSYNEQFF. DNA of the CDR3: TGCGCCAGCAGCTTCACTGGTTCCTACAATGAGCAGTTCTTC.

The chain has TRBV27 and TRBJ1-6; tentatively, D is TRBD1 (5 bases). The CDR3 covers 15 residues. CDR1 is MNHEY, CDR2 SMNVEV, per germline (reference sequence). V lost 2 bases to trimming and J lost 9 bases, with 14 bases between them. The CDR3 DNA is TGTGCCAGCAGTTTAAAGGGGTTGCCACTTTCACCCCTCCACTTT. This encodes CASSLKGLPLSPLHF.

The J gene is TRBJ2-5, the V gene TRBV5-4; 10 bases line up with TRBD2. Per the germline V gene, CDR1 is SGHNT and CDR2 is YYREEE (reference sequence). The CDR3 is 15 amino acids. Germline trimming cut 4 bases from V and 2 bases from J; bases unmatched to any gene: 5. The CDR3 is CASSTRLAGQETQYF. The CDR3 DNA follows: TGTGCCAGCAGCACCCGACTAGCGGGTCAAGAGACCCAGTACTTC.

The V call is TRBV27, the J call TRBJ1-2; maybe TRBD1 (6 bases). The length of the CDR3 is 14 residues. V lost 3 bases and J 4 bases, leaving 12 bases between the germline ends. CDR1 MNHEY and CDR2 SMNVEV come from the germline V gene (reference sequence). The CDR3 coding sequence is TGTGCCAGCAGTTTTACCTGGGACACCTATGGCTACACCTTC. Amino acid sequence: CASSFTWDTYGYTF.

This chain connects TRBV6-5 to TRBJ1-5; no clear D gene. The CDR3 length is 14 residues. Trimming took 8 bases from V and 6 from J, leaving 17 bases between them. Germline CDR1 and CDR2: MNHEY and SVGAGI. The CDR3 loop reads CASRSRGRGQPQHF. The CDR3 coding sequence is TGTGCCAGCCGCTCACGGGGAAGAGGTCAGCCCCAGCATTTT.

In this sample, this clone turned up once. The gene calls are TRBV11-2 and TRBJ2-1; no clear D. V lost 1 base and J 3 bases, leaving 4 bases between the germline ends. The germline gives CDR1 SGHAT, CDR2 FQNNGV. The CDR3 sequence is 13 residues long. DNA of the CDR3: TGTGCCAGCAGCTTAGCCAGCTACAATGAGCAGTTCTTC. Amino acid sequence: CASSLASYNEQFF. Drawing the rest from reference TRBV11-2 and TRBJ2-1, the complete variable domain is EAGVAQSPRYKIIEKRQSVAFWCNPISGHATLYWYQQILGQGPKLLIQFQNNGVVDDSQLPKDRFSAERLKGVDSTLKIQPAKLEDSAVYLCASSLASYNEQFFGPGTRLTVL.

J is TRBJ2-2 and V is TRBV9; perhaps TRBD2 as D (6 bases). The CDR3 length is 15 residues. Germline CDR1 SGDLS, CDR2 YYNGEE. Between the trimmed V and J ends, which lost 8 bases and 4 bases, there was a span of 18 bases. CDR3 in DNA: TGTGCCAGAGCCTCGGTGGGGGGATTCACCGGGGAGCTGTTTTTT. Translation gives CARASVGGFTGELFF.

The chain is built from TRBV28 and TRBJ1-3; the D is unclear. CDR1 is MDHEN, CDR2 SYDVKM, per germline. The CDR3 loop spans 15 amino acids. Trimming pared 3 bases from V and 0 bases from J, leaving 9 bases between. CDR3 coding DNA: TGTGCCAGCAGTTTCAGACACAACTCTGGAAACACCATATATTTT. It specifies CASSFRHNSGNTIYF.

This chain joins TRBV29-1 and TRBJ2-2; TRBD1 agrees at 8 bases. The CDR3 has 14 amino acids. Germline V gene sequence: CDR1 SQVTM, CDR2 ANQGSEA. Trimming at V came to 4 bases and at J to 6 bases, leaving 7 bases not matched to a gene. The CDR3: CSVGTGTGAGELFF. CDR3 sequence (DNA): TGCAGCGTTGGGACCGGGACAGGCGCCGGGGAGCTGTTTTTT.

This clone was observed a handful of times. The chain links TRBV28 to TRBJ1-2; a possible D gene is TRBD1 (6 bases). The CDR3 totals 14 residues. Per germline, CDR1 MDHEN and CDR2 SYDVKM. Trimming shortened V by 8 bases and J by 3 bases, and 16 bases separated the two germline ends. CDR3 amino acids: CASGRAGVHYGYTF. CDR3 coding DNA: TGTGCCAGCGGTCGGGCAGGGGTACACTATGGCTACACCTTC.